This entry lists 13 T cell receptor beta chains sequenced from one sample in a study of cytomegalovirus exposure and HLA in healthy donors. Amplification used 60 Vbeta primers and 13 Jbeta primers. Sequencing used immunoSEQ multiplex PCR; TCRdb keeps in-frame clones, though not all of them. The sample carries some 80,000 clones, approximately 60% recorded once. Sequencing input: PBMCs. All receptors derive from a male donor in good health and CMV-seropositive.

The chain uses TRBV29-1 and TRBJ2-5; tentative D call: TRBD1 (5 bases). Germline V gene lookup returns CDR1 SQVTM and CDR2 ANQGSEA. CDR3 length equals 12 residues. V was pared by 5 bases and J by 4 bases, with 11 bases between. DNA of the CDR3: TGCAGCGTTCTGGGGCGCGGAGAGACCCAGTACTTC. This translates into CSVLGRGETQYF. The whole variable domain, filled in from reference TRBV29-1 and TRBJ2-5, reads SAVISQKPSRDICQRGTSLTIQCQVDSQVTMMFWYRQQPGQSLTLIATANQGSEATYESGFVIDKFPISRPNLTFSTLTVSNMSPEDSSIYLCSVLGRGETQYFGPGTRLLVL.

The chain employs TRBV5-6 and TRBJ1-6; maybe TRBD1 (5 bases). Germline CDR1 reads SGHDT; CDR2 reads YYEEEE. The CDR3 spans 15 residues. V shed 4 bases and J shed 3 bases, with 11 bases lying between them. The CDR3 region has the DNA TGTGCCAGCAGCCCCGGGGGGGGCTATAATTCACCCCTCCACTTT. It yields the protein CASSPGGGYNSPLHF.

A few counts support this clone. The chain joins TRBV7-3 to TRBJ2-1; TRBD2 matches 15 bases. V lost 4 bases to trimming and J lost 10 bases; unmatched junction nucleotides: 5. CDR1 and CDR2 (germline): SGHTA, FQGTGA. The CDR3 has 15 amino acids. CDR3 coding DNA: TGTGCCAGCAGCTCAACTGGGACTAGCGGGAGGGAGCAGTTCTTC. This sequence encodes CASSSTGTSGREQFF.

J is TRBJ2-7 and V is TRBV7-2, with 9 nucleotides matching TRBD2. Per germline, CDR1 SGHTA and CDR2 FQGNSA. The V gene end was trimmed by 2 bases and the J gene end by 0 bases; junction bases not matched to a gene: 2. This CDR3 has 15 amino acids. CDR3 sequence (DNA): TGTGCCAGCAGCTTAATTAGCGGGAGCTCCTACGAGCAGTACTTC. Its translation: CASSLISGSSYEQYF.

This clone was seen a handful of times. The rearrangement links TRBV5-4 to TRBJ2-1, with 8 bases that match TRBD2. V shed 3 bases and J 14 bases; nucleotides not matched to a gene: 4. The CDR3 spans 11 residues. Germline values: CDR1 SGHNT, CDR2 YYREEE (reference sequence). The chain's CDR3 is CASSWRREEFF. The CDR3 nucleotides are TGTGCCAGCAGCTGGCGGCGGGAGGAGTTCTTC.

The V gene is TRBV6-1, the J gene TRBJ2-3; perhaps TRBD1 as D (6 bases). CDR1 is MNHNS and CDR2 is SASEGT in the germline V gene. Between the trimmed V and J ends, which lost 2 bases and 8 bases, there was a span of 14 bases. The CDR3 loop spans 14 amino acids. The CDR3 is CASSESRGLGTQYF. Here the CDR3 DNA reads TGTGCCAGCAGTGAAAGTAGGGGGTTGGGTACGCAGTATTTT.

This chain links TRBV28 with TRBJ1-1; 9 nucleotides agree with TRBD1. The CDR3 spans 15 residues. Germline CDR1 MDHEN, CDR2 SYDVKM. V shed 5 bases, J shed 1 base, and the junction held 5 bases outside the gene matches. CDR3 sequence reads: CASSPQTGGNTEAFF. The CDR3 coding sequence is TGTGCCAGCAGTCCGCAGACAGGGGGGAACACTGAAGCTTTCTTT. Looking up the rest from reference TRBV28 and TRBJ1-1 gives the full variable domain: DVKVTQSSRYLVKRTGEKVFLECVQDMDHENMFWYRQDPGLGLRLIYFSYDVKMKEKGDIPEGYSVSREKKERFSLILESASTNQTSMYLCASSPQTGGNTEAFFGQGTRLTVV.

The table lists this clone with a count of one. The chain joins TRBV5-1 to TRBJ2-7; 13 positions agree with TRBD2. V gave up 4 bases and J gave up 3 bases; unmatched junction bases: 10. CDR1 and CDR2 from the germline V gene are SGHRS and YFSETQ. The CDR3 runs 17 residues. The CDR3 nucleotides read TGCGCCAGCAGCCCGGGACTAGCGGGACAATCCGTCTACGAGCAGTACTTC. Its translation: CASSPGLAGQSVYEQYF.

The CDR3 region is CAWSPGQRSYEQYF. As DNA, the CDR3 is TGTGCCTGGAGTCCGGGACAGCGCTCCTACGAGCAGTACTTC. The J gene is TRBJ2-7, the V gene TRBV30, with 7 bases identical to TRBD1. Germline V lookup: CDR1 GTSNPN, CDR2 SVGIG (reference sequence). The length of the CDR3 is 14 residues. The trim removed 2 bases at V and 0 bases at J, leaving 4 bases unmatched.

The chain uses TRBV12-2 and TRBJ2-7; the table calls TRBD1, which could not be checked here. TRBV12-2 represents a pseudogene. The CDR3 is 13 amino acids. In DNA form, the CDR3 reads TGTGCAAGTCGCTCAGTGGGGACAGGCGAGCAGTACTTC. Encoded protein: CASRSVGTGEQYF.

V is TRBV19 and J is TRBJ1-1; D remains ambiguous. The ends were cut back, 5 bases at V and 0 bases at J, with 10 bases in the middle. Germline CDR1 reads LNHDA; CDR2 reads SQIVND (reference sequence). There are 14 residues in the CDR3. This CDR3 reads CASSSPRVNTEAFF. For the CDR3, the DNA is TGTGCCAGTAGTTCGCCTAGAGTGAACACTGAAGCTTTCTTT. The variable domain in full, with the rest retrieved from reference TRBV19 and TRBJ1-1, is DGGITQSPKYLFRKEGQNVTLSCEQNLNHDAMYWYRQDPGQGLRLIYYSQIVNDFQKGDIAEGYSVSREKKESFPLTVTSAQKNPTAFYLCASSSPRVNTEAFFGQGTRLTVV.

DNA of the CDR3: TGTGCCAGCAGACACAACAGAGGAGGTCAGCCCCAGCATTTT. Translated, it gives CASRHNRGGQPQHF. The chain has TRBV28 and TRBJ1-5, with no clear D. The germline CDR1 and CDR2 sequences are MDHEN and SYDVKM. The CDR3 consists of 14 residues. Trimming removed 6 bases at V and 6 bases at J, with 15 bases between.

This clone was found a few times. The chain joins TRBV5-6 to TRBJ2-1, with D perhaps matching TRBD1 (6 bases). Germline-derived CDR1 and CDR2 are SGHDT and YYEEEE. This CDR3 is 13 amino acids long. The V gene lost 4 bases and the J gene lost 6 bases, with 11 bases spanning the gap. As DNA, the CDR3 is TGTGCCAGCAGCCGACCGGACAGCAATGAGCAGTTCTTC. Translating it yields CASSRPDSNEQFF.